A selection of T cell receptor beta chains follows, all from one sample in a study of T cell changes during pregnancy in multiple sclerosis. Generated by immunoSEQ multiplex PCR, the TCRdb table keeps only in-frame clones and is missing some. The table records 40,000 or so clones, approximately 90% of them present only once. This sample comprised CD8+ T cells from peripheral blood mononuclear cells, obtained before pregnancy. The receptors here all came from a female donor with multiple sclerosis, enrolled in a pregnancy study. Both conserved end residues are part of each CDR3. Each record gives: D gene, clone size, J gene, V gene, CDR3 protein, CDR3 DNA. A D gene is named only where the DNA matches it firmly. A clone size is listed for some rows: how often the clone was seen (once, few, many), or a class if it is expanded.

>-|-|TRBJ2-3|TRBV25-1
CASSDLTDTQYF
TGTGCCAGCAGTGATCTAACAGATACGCAGTATTTT
>TRBD1|-|TRBJ2-7|TRBV5-4
CASDLGQGDYEQYF
TGTGCCAGCGATCTGGGACAGGGAGACTACGAGCAGTACTTC
>-|-|TRBJ1-5|TRBV7-2
CASSLWASNQPQHF
TGTGCCAGCAGCTTGTGGGCGAGCAATCAGCCCCAGCATTTT
>TRBD1|-|TRBJ1-5|TRBV28
CASRNSPGTEDQPQHF
TGTGCCAGCAGGAACTCTCCCGGGACAGAAGATCAGCCCCAGCATTTT
>TRBD1|-|TRBJ1-4|TRBV6-5
CASSLGTGNEKLFF
TGTGCCAGCAGTCTGGGGACAGGGAATGAAAAACTGTTTTTT
>TRBD1|few|TRBJ1-1|TRBV4-1
CASSNWDRLEAFF
TGCGCCAGCAGCAATTGGGACAGGCTTGAAGCTTTCTTT
>-|-|TRBJ1-3|TRBV9
CASNRGGSSVGNTIYF
TGTGCCAGCAACAGAGGAGGGTCGTCGGTTGGAAACACCATATATTTT
>TRBD1|-|TRBJ2-3|TRBV13
CASSYRGRGSTDTQYF
TGTGCCAGCAGCTACAGGGGGCGAGGTAGCACAGATACGCAGTATTTT
>TRBD1|-|TRBJ1-3|TRBV5-1
CASSPGGSGNTIYF
TGCGCCAGCAGCCCAGGGGGCTCTGGAAACACCATATATTTT
>TRBD2|-|TRBJ2-7|TRBV5-1
CASSEPPSGVYEQYF
TGCGCCAGCAGCGAACCGCCTAGCGGGGTTTACGAGCAGTACTTC
>-|-|TRBJ1-1|TRBV7-6
CASSLAPLHSSLNTEAFF
TGTGCCAGCAGCTTAGCGCCCTTACACAGCTCGCTGAACACTGAAGCTTTCTTT
>-|-|TRBJ1-5|TRBV10-3
CAISQGNQPQHF
TGTGCCATCAGCCAGGGGAATCAGCCCCAGCATTTT
>-|-|TRBJ2-3|TRBV9
CASSAGTSQSTDTQYF
TGTGCCAGCAGCGCAGGGACTTCACAAAGCACAGATACGCAGTATTTT
>TRBD1|-|TRBJ2-5|TRBV15
CATSEGQGAGETQYF
TGTGCCACCAGCGAGGGACAGGGGGCTGGAGAGACCCAGTACTTC
>TRBD1|-|TRBJ2-7|TRBV6-1
CASSPEGGVPYEQYF
TGTGCCAGCAGTCCTGAAGGGGGCGTTCCCTACGAGCAGTACTTC
>TRBD2|-|TRBJ2-7|TRBV4-1
CASSQAGTSGYEQYF
TGCGCCAGCAGCCAGGCAGGGACTAGCGGCTACGAGCAGTACTTC
>-|-|TRBJ2-6|TRBV15
CATSSRSSGANVLTF
TGTGCCACCAGCAGCCGCAGCTCTGGGGCCAACGTCCTGACTTTC
>TRBD1|once|TRBJ1-1|TRBV19
CASSPLKTGPPNTEAFF
TGTGCCAGTAGTCCCCTTAAGACAGGGCCCCCGAACACTGAAGCTTTCTTT
>-|-|TRBJ2-1|TRBV29-1
CSVERGEQFF
TGCAGCGTTGAGCGGGGTGAGCAGTTCTTC
>TRBD1|-|TRBJ1-5|TRBV28
CASSLDRGLRQPQHF
TGTGCCAGCAGTTTAGACAGGGGGCTTCGACAGCCCCAGCATTTT
>-|-|TRBJ1-1|TRBV29-1
CSVPTGLNTEAFF
TGCAGCGTCCCGACAGGACTGAACACTGAAGCTTTCTTT
>TRBD2|-|TRBJ2-2|TRBV5-1
CASSLELAGGPYTGELFF
TGCGCCAGCAGCTTGGAACTAGCGGGAGGGCCCTACACCGGGGAGCTGTTTTTT
>TRBD1|-|TRBJ1-1|TRBV2
CASSEALYRGKTEAFF
TGTGCCAGCAGTGAAGCACTGTACAGGGGGAAGACTGAAGCTTTCTTT
>-|-|TRBJ2-1|TRBV27
CASSSRGIYNEQFF
TGTGCCAGCAGTTCAAGGGGGATCTACAATGAGCAGTTCTTC
>TRBD1|-|TRBJ1-1|TRBV4-2
CASSHRTGASENTEAFF
TGTGCCAGCAGCCACCGGACAGGGGCGAGTGAAAACACTGAAGCTTTCTTT
>TRBD1|-|TRBJ2-1|TRBV7-9
CASSLVGTGEDNEQFF
TGTGCCAGCAGCTTAGTGGGGACAGGGGAGGACAATGAGCAGTTCTTC
>TRBD1|-|TRBJ1-2|TRBV9
CASSQEGQGNYGYTF
TGTGCCAGCAGCCAAGAGGGACAGGGGAACTATGGCTACACCTTC
>TRBD2|-|TRBJ2-3|TRBV2
CASTQSGSTTDTQYF
TGTGCCAGCACCCAGAGCGGGAGTACGACAGATACGCAGTATTTT
>-|-|TRBJ1-5|TRBV30
CAWSAPSPGVRNQPQHF
TGTGCCTGGAGTGCCCCCAGCCCGGGAGTGCGCAATCAGCCCCAGCATTTT
>TRBD2|-|TRBJ2-1|TRBV7-3
CASSFGLAGGKEQFF
TGTGCCAGCAGCTTTGGGCTAGCGGGGGGTAAGGAGCAGTTCTTC
>-|-|TRBJ2-5|TRBV29-1
CSVGGGETQYF
TGCAGCGTGGGAGGGGGGGAGACCCAGTACTTC
>-|-|TRBJ1-1|TRBV6-5
CASRKGQAMNTEAFF
TGTGCCAGCAGAAAGGGACAAGCTATGAACACTGAAGCTTTCTTT
>TRBD1|-|TRBJ1-5|TRBV9
CASSAGQGNQPQHF
TGTGCCAGCAGCGCCGGACAGGGGAATCAGCCCCAGCATTTT
>-|-|TRBJ1-5|TRBV27
CASSPRQGNQPQHF
TGTGCCAGCAGTCCCCGGCAGGGCAATCAGCCCCAGCATTTT
>-|-|TRBJ1-2|TRBV7-9
CASSRGGYDYGYTF
TGTGCCAGCAGCCGGGGGGGTTATGACTATGGCTACACCTTC
>-|-|TRBJ1-2|TRBV2
CASSATYLTENYGYTF
TGTGCCAGCAGTGCGACCTATCTGACAGAGAACTATGGCTACACCTTC
>TRBD2|-|TRBJ2-1|TRBV28
CASSFGTSGANEQFF
TGTGCCAGCAGTTTTGGGACTAGCGGGGCCAATGAGCAGTTCTTC
>-|-|TRBJ1-1|TRBV6-5
CASSLQPGGTEAFF
TGTGCCAGCAGTCTTCAGCCCGGAGGCACTGAAGCTTTCTTT
>TRBD1|-|TRBJ2-7|TRBV6-6
CASSKTGGGYEQYF
TGTGCCAGCAGCAAGACAGGGGGGGGCTACGAGCAGTACTTC
>TRBD1|-|TRBJ1-1|TRBV9
CASSVVKGAGANTEAFF
TGTGCCAGCAGCGTAGTGAAGGGGGCTGGGGCTAACACTGAAGCTTTCTTT
>-|-|TRBJ1-5|TRBV6-6
CASCESNQPQHF
TGTGCCAGTTGCGAGAGCAATCAGCCCCAGCATTTT
>-|-|TRBJ2-7|TRBV27
CASSLSVGHVIYEQYF
TGTGCCAGCAGTTTATCGGTCGGACACGTTATTTACGAGCAGTACTTC
>TRBD1|-|TRBJ1-2|TRBV5-6
CASSLAGGLRGYTF
TGTGCCAGCAGCTTGGCAGGGGGCTTGCGAGGCTACACCTTC
>TRBD1|-|TRBJ2-2|TRBV7-9
CASSPDRGHTGELFF
TGTGCCAGCAGCCCGGACAGGGGACACACCGGGGAGCTGTTTTTT
>-|-|TRBJ2-1|TRBV2
CASSETSSYNEQFF
TGTGCCAGCAGCGAAACGAGCTCCTACAATGAGCAGTTCTTC